Sequencing of this T cell receptor beta chain was carried out in a study of blood T cells in healthy people across ages. Germline CDR1 reads SGHRS; CDR2 reads YFSETQ. V was cut by 4 bases and J by 0 bases, with 11 bases left in between. The CDR3 consists of 14 residues. This clonotype has just a few counts. Combining a sample-barcoded 5' primer with a J-beta primer mix, a second PCR ran for roughly 6 to 12 cycles. MiXCR was run by TCRdb on the 5' RACE reads, yielding one entry per CDR3 protein. The sample has about 1,400,000 distinct CDR3 sequences; roughly 60% are singletons. This clonotype was sampled from a man aged 18 to 29 in good health. The sample consisted of blood. The genes are TRBV5-1 and TRBJ2-7; maybe TRBD2 (5 bases). CDR3 region: CASSPDGGSYEQYF. The DNA for the CDR3 is TGCGCCAGCAGCCCCGACGGAGGCTCCTACGAGCAGTACTTC.